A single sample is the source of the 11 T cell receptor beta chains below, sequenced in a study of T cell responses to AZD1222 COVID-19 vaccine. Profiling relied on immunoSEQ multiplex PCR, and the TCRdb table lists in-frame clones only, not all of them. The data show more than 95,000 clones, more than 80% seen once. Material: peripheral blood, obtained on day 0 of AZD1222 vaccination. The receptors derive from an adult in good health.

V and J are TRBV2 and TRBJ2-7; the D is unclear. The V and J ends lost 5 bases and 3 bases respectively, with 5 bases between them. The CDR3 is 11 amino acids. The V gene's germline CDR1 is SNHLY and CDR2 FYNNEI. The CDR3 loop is CASSQRYEQYF. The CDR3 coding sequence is TGTGCCAGCAGTCAGCGCTACGAGCAGTACTTC.

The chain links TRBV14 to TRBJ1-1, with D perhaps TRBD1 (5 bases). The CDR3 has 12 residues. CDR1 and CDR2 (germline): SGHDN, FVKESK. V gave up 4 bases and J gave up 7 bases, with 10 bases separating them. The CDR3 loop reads CASSLGGLEAFF. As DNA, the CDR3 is TGTGCCAGCAGCCTCGGGGGACTTGAAGCTTTCTTT.

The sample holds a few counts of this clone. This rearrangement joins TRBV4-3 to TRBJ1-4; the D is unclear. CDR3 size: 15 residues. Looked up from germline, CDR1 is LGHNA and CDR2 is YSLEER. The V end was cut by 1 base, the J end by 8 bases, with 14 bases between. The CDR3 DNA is TGCGCCAGCAGCCAAGGAGCTGGGCGAGGAGAAAAACTGTTTTTT. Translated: CASSQGAGRGEKLFF.

This CDR3 reads CASSQGGGKRSQPQHF. In DNA form, the CDR3 reads TGTGCCAGCAGCCAAGGAGGAGGGAAGAGGAGTCAGCCCCAGCATTTT. The V call is TRBV3-1 (or the pseudogene TRBV3-2), the J call TRBJ1-5; D gene uncertain. The CDR3 sequence is 16 residues long. The germline V gene encodes CDR1 LGHDT and CDR2 YNNKEL (reference sequence). Between the trimmed V and J ends, which lost 1 base and 6 bases, there was a span of 16 bases.

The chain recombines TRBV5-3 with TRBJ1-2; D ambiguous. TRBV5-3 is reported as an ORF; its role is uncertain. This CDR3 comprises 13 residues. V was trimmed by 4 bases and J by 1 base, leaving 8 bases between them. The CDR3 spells CARSHGYNYGYTF. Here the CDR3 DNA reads TGTGCCAGAAGCCACGGTTATAACTATGGCTACACCTTC.

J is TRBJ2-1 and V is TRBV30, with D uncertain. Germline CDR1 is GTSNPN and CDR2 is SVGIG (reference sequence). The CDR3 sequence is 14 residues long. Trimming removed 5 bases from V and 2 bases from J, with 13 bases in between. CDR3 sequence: CAWWAGTAYNEQFF. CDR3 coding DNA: TGTGCCTGGTGGGCCGGTACCGCCTACAATGAGCAGTTCTTC.

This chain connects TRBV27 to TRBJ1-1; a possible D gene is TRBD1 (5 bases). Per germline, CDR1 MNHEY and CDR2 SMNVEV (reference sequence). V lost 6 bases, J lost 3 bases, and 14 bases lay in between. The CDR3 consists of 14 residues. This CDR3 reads CASRTATEDTEAFF. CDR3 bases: TGTGCCAGCAGGACAGCAACCGAGGACACTGAAGCTTTCTTT.

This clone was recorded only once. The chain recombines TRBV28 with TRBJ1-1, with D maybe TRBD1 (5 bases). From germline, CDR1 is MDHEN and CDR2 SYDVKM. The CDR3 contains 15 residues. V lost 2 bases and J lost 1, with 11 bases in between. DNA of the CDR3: TGTGCCAGCAGTTTAGTCGGCAGGGAGAACACTGAAGCTTTCTTT. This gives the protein CASSLVGRENTEAFF.

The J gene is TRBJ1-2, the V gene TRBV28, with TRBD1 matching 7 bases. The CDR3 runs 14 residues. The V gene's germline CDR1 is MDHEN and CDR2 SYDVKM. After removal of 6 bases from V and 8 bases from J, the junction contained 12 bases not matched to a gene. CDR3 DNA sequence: TGTGCCAGCAGCGACCCGGGAGGGGGCCACGGCTACACCTTC. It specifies CASSDPGGGHGYTF.

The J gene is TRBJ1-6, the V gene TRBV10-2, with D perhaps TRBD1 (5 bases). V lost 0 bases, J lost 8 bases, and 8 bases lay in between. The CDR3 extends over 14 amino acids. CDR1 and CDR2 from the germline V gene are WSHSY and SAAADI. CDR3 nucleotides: TGCGCCAGCAGTGAGTCGCAGGGAGATTCACCCCTCCACTTT. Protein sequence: CASSESQGDSPLHF.

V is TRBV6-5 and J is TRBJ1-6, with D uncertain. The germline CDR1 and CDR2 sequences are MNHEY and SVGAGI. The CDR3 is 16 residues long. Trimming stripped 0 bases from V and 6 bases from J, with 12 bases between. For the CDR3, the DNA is TGTGCCAGCAGTTACTCGAATCCGGATACTAATTCACCCCTCCACTTT. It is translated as CASSYSNPDTNSPLHF.